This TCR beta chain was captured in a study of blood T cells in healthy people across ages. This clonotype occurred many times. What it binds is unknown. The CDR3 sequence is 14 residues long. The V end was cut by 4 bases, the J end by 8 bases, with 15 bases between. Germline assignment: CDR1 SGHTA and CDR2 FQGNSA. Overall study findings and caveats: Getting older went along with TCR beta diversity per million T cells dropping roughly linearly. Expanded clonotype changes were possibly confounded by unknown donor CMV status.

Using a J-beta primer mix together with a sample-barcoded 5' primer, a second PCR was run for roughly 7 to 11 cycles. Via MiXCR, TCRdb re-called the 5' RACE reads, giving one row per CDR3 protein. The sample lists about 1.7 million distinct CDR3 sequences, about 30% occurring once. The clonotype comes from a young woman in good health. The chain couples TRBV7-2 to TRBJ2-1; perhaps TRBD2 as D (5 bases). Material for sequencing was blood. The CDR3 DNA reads TGTGCCAGCAGCTCACCACCGGGATGGGATGAGCAGTTCTTC. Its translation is CASSSPPGWDEQFF. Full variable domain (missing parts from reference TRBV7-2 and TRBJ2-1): GAGVSQSPSNKVTEKGKDVELRCDPISGHTALYWYRQSLGQGLEFLIYFQGNSAPDKSGLPSDRFSAERTGGSVSTLTIQRTQQEDSAVYLCASSSPPGWDEQFFGPGTRLTVL.